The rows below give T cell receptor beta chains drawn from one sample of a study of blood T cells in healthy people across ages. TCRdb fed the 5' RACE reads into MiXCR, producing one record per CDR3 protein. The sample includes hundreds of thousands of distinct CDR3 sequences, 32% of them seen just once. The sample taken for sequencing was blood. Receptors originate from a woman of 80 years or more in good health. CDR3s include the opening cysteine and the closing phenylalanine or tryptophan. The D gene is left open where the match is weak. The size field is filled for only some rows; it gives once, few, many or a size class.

DNA: TGTGCCAGCAGCTTAGGAGGTTTCTCCTACAATGAGCAGTTCTTC; CDR3: CASSLGGFSYNEQFF; size: many; J: TRBJ2-1; D: .; V: TRBV7-2
DNA: TGCGCCAGCAGCTTGGGGACTAGCGGCCACGAGCAGTACTTC; CDR3: CASSLGTSGHEQYF; size: .; J: TRBJ2-7; D: TRBD2; V: TRBV5-1
DNA: TGTGCCAGCAGGCAGGGTAACGCGAACACTGAAGCTTTCTTT; CDR3: CASRQGNANTEAFF; size: many; J: TRBJ1-1; D: .; V: TRBV12-3/TRBV12-4
DNA: TGTGCCAGCAGTTCCGGGACAGCCGCTAACTATGGCTACACCTTC; CDR3: CASSSGTAANYGYTF; size: .; J: TRBJ1-2; D: TRBD1; V: TRBV7-2
DNA: TGTGCCAGCAGCTTGGGACTAGCGGGGACTTTGGATACGCAGTATTTT; CDR3: CASSLGLAGTLDTQYF; size: .; J: TRBJ2-3; D: TRBD2; V: TRBV7-2
DNA: TGCAGTGCTAGAGATCAGGGGACAGGGCCATCCTCTGGGGCCAACGTCCTGACTTTC; CDR3: CSARDQGTGPSSGANVLTF; size: .; J: TRBJ2-6; D: TRBD1; V: TRBV20-1
DNA: TGTGCCAGCAGCTTAAGGGTCCCAGAGGTGAACACTGAAGCTTTCTTT; CDR3: CASSLRVPEVNTEAFF; size: .; J: TRBJ1-1; D: .; V: TRBV7-2
DNA: TGTGCCAGCCGCCAGGGAGGGAACACCGGGGAGCTGTTTTTT; CDR3: CASRQGGNTGELFF; size: few; J: TRBJ2-2; D: .; V: TRBV6-1
DNA: TGCGCCAGCAGCTTGGAAGGACAGAGACTCACTGAAGCTTTCTTT; CDR3: CASSLEGQRLTEAFF; size: many; J: TRBJ1-1; D: .; V: TRBV5-1
DNA: TGCGCCAGCAGCTCCGGGACAGGCTCAGGCGAGCAGTACTTC; CDR3: CASSSGTGSGEQYF; size: many; J: TRBJ2-7; D: TRBD1; V: TRBV5-1
DNA: TGCGCCAGCAGCCAAGAGAAGGCGGCTCGATGGGATCAGCCCCAGCATTTT; CDR3: CASSQEKAARWDQPQHF; size: few; J: TRBJ1-5; D: .; V: TRBV4-1
DNA: TGTGCCAGCAGTTTTCGTTGGGGGGCGAGGGTCGATGGAGCTTTCTTT; CDR3: CASSFRWGARVDGAFF; size: .; J: TRBJ1-1; D: .; V: TRBV28
DNA: TGTGCCAGCAGTGTATATTTCTCCTACGAGCAGTACTTC; CDR3: CASSVYFSYEQYF; size: many; J: TRBJ2-7; D: .; V: TRBV2
DNA: TGTGCCAGCAGTTTATCCCCTCCAGGGACAGGGGCCCACGAGCAGTACTTC; CDR3: CASSLSPPGTGAHEQYF; size: many; J: TRBJ2-7; D: TRBD1; V: TRBV27
DNA: TGCAGTGCTAGAGAGCTTACAGGGTCCCCCACCTCTGGGGCCAACGTCCTGACTTTC; CDR3: CSARELTGSPTSGANVLTF; size: .; J: TRBJ2-6; D: .; V: TRBV20-1
DNA: TGTGCCAGCACATACTCCGGGACTAGCTTCAATGAGCAGTTCTTC; CDR3: CASTYSGTSFNEQFF; size: many; J: TRBJ2-1; D: TRBD2; V: TRBV6-2/TRBV6-3
DNA: TGTGCCAGCACCGGACGGAACTATGGCTACACCTTC; CDR3: CASTGRNYGYTF; size: few; J: TRBJ1-2; D: .; V: TRBV2
DNA: TGTGCCAGCGGCCCAAGGATACAGGGAATGGGTGAAAAACTGTTTTTT; CDR3: CASGPRIQGMGEKLFF; size: many; J: TRBJ1-4; D: .; V: TRBV5-8
DNA: TGCAGTGCTAGTTGGAGGATCGGCCAAGAGACCCAGTACTTC; CDR3: CSASWRIGQETQYF; size: many; J: TRBJ2-5; D: .; V: TRBV20-1
DNA: TGTGCCAGCAGCCCAGCGGGGGGGCGGGTAGGTGAGCAGTTCTTC; CDR3: CASSPAGGRVGEQFF; size: few; J: TRBJ2-1; D: TRBD2; V: TRBV7-3
DNA: TGCGCCAGCAGCCCAGGACAGGGGGGCAATGAGCAGTTCTTC; CDR3: CASSPGQGGNEQFF; size: many; J: TRBJ2-1; D: TRBD1; V: TRBV5-1
DNA: TGCAGCGCGAGGACGGGACAGCCTGCAACTAATGAAAAACTGTTTTTT; CDR3: CSARTGQPATNEKLFF; size: many; J: TRBJ1-4; D: TRBD1; V: TRBV29-1
DNA: TGTGCCAGCAGAGGAGGACAGGGGGTGTATGGCTACACCTTC; CDR3: CASRGGQGVYGYTF; size: .; J: TRBJ1-2; D: TRBD1; V: TRBV28
DNA: TGTGCCAGCAGCTCCGGAGGTCTAGCGGGGGGGTTCCAAGAGACCCAGTACTTC; CDR3: CASSSGGLAGGFQETQYF; size: many; J: TRBJ2-5; D: TRBD2; V: TRBV5-6
DNA: TGTGCCAGCAGCGGGGACTACTCCTACAATGAGCAGTTCTTC; CDR3: CASSGDYSYNEQFF; size: many; J: TRBJ2-1; D: TRBD2; V: TRBV7-2
DNA: TGTGCCAGCAGCGTATCAGTAGCGGCGTACAATGAGCAGTTCTTC; CDR3: CASSVSVAAYNEQFF; size: .; J: TRBJ2-1; D: .; V: TRBV9
DNA: TGTGCCAGCAGTTTAGGGACTCCGGACGGAGAGACCCAGTACTTC; CDR3: CASSLGTPDGETQYF; size: many; J: TRBJ2-5; D: .; V: TRBV12-3/TRBV12-4
DNA: TGCAGTGCTAGTGGCCCTTGGCGGTCCCTCTACGAGCAGTACTTC; CDR3: CSASGPWRSLYEQYF; size: .; J: TRBJ2-7; D: .; V: TRBV20-1
DNA: TGTGCCAGCAGCCCAAGAATATACCAAGATACGCAGTATTTT; CDR3: CASSPRIYQDTQYF; size: .; J: TRBJ2-3; D: .; V: TRBV3-1
DNA: TGTGCCAGCAGCTGGGACAGGGGCTCCTACAATGAGCAGTACTTC; CDR3: CASSWDRGSYNEQYF; size: .; J: TRBJ2-7; D: TRBD1; V: TRBV5-6
DNA: TGTGCCAGCAGCGTAAGCGGGAGCGGTGAGACCCAGTACTTC; CDR3: CASSVSGSGETQYF; size: .; J: TRBJ2-5; D: TRBD2; V: TRBV7-2
DNA: TGTGCCAGCAGCAACGGGGGGTCCGGTAACACTGAAGCTTTCTTT; CDR3: CASSNGGSGNTEAFF; size: few; J: TRBJ1-1; D: .; V: TRBV6-6
DNA: TGCGCCAGCAGTTCCGGGACATCTTCTAGCACAGATACGCAGTATTTT; CDR3: CASSSGTSSSTDTQYF; size: many; J: TRBJ2-3; D: .; V: TRBV5-1
DNA: TGCGCCAGCAGCCAAGATCCGGGTACCACTGAAGCTTTCTTT; CDR3: CASSQDPGTTEAFF; size: many; J: TRBJ1-1; D: .; V: TRBV4-1
DNA: TGCAGTGCTAGAGAAAGGCAGGGGGCCGGGGAAGCTTTCTTT; CDR3: CSARERQGAGEAFF; size: few; J: TRBJ1-1; D: TRBD1; V: TRBV20-1
DNA: TGTGCCAGCAGCCAGGAAGCCCGGGGTACAGTTACCTCCTACGAGCAGTACTTC; CDR3: CASSQEARGTVTSYEQYF; size: many; J: TRBJ2-7; D: .; V: TRBV4-2
DNA: TGTGCCAGCAGCAGGACAGGCGCATACATCTACAATGAGCAGTTCTTC; CDR3: CASSRTGAYIYNEQFF; size: many; J: TRBJ2-1; D: TRBD1; V: TRBV6-5
DNA: TGTGCCAGCAGACCACTAGCGGGGGAATTCAATGAGCAGTACTTC; CDR3: CASRPLAGEFNEQYF; size: .; J: TRBJ2-7; D: TRBD2; V: TRBV4-2
DNA: TGCGCCAGCAGCCAAGAGCCGTTTTGGGTAGCTGGGGCCAACGTCCTGACTTTC; CDR3: CASSQEPFWVAGANVLTF; size: .; J: TRBJ2-6; D: .; V: TRBV4-1
DNA: TGCGCCAGCTGCCAAGATAGCGGGGGGGTTGAGACCCAGTACTTC; CDR3: CASCQDSGGVETQYF; size: once; J: TRBJ2-5; D: TRBD2; V: TRBV4-3
DNA: TGTGCCAGCAGCTTAGGAGGGGGAAGCTCCTACAATGAGCAGTTCTTC; CDR3: CASSLGGGSSYNEQFF; size: many; J: TRBJ2-1; D: .; V: TRBV5-1
DNA: TGTGCCAGCGTCCCTCGGGACCAATCCTATGGCTACACCTTC; CDR3: CASVPRDQSYGYTF; size: many; J: TRBJ1-2; D: .; V: TRBV6-2/TRBV6-3
DNA: TGTGCCACCAGTGATTTAAGCGGTAACAATGAGCAGTTCTTC; CDR3: CATSDLSGNNEQFF; size: .; J: TRBJ2-1; D: .; V: TRBV24-1
DNA: TGTGCCAGCAGTTCCCCCCCGCCGGCGAGGACCGGGGAGCTGTTTTTT; CDR3: CASSSPPPARTGELFF; size: many; J: TRBJ2-2; D: .; V: TRBV27
DNA: TGTGCCAGCAGCCCAGGGACAGAACAGAACACCGGGGAGCTGTTTTTT; CDR3: CASSPGTEQNTGELFF; size: few; J: TRBJ2-2; D: TRBD1; V: TRBV7-2
DNA: TGCGCCAGCAGCCCCCGGGAACGAACCTACAATGAGCAGTTCTTC; CDR3: CASSPRERTYNEQFF; size: many; J: TRBJ2-1; D: .; V: TRBV5-1
DNA: TGTGCCAGCAGTTCCGCCCGGGACCACAAAAACATTCAGTACTTC; CDR3: CASSSARDHKNIQYF; size: many; J: TRBJ2-4; D: .; V: TRBV28
DNA: .; CDR3: CASSRGPYSCEQYF; size: .; J: TRBJ2-7; D: .; V: TRBV2
DNA: TGTGCCAGGATCCCACCAAGGCCAGGGGGAACTGAAGCTTTCTTT; CDR3: CARIPPRPGGTEAFF; size: once; J: TRBJ1-1; D: TRBD1; V: TRBV30
DNA: TGCGCCAGCAGCTTGGGTGGGGCGGAGATGGAGACCCAGTACTTC; CDR3: CASSLGGAEMETQYF; size: many; J: TRBJ2-5; D: .; V: TRBV5-1
DNA: TGTGCCAGCAGTACGATTTACGAGCAGTACTTC; CDR3: CASSTIYEQYF; size: many; J: TRBJ2-7; D: .; V: TRBV28
DNA: TGTGCCAGCAGCTTAGGTTACGGAGAGAGAGAGACCCAGTACTTC; CDR3: CASSLGYGERETQYF; size: .; J: TRBJ2-5; D: .; V: TRBV11-2